This TCR beta chain was captured in a study of T cell changes during pregnancy in multiple sclerosis. The CDR3 length is 11 residues. In germline, CDR1 is MNHNS, CDR2 SASEGT. With 6 bases removed from V and 14 bases from J, the gap between germline ends came to 11 bases. Libraries were prepared by immunoSEQ multiplex PCR; TCRdb keeps only in-frame clonotypes and omits some of them. The data contain 50,000 to 65,000 clones, 90% of them singletons. This clone has a handful of counts. This receptor was taken from a female donor in good health, enrolled as a control in a pregnancy study. V usage is TRBV6-1 and J usage is TRBJ1-6; no firm D call. Here the sequenced sample was peripheral blood, taken in the first trimester of pregnancy. As DNA, the CDR3 is TGTGCCAGCAGCCCCTCCGAGGCCCTCCACTTT. It specifies CASSPSEALHF.